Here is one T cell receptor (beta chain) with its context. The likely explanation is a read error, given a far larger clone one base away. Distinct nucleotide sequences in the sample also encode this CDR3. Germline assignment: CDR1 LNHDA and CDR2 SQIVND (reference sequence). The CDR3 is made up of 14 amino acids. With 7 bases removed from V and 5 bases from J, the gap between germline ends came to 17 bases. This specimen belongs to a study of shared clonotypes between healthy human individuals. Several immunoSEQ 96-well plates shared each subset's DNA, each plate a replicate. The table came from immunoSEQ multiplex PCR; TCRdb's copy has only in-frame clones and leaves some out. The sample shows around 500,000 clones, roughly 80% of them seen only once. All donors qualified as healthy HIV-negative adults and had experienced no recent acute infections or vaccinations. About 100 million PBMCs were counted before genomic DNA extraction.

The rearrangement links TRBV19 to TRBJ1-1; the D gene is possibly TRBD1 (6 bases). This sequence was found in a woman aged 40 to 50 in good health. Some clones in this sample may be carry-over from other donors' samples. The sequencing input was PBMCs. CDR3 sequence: CASTFPTGKTEAFF. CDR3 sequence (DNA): TGTGCCAGTACATTCCCAACAGGGAAAACTGAAGCTTTCTTT.